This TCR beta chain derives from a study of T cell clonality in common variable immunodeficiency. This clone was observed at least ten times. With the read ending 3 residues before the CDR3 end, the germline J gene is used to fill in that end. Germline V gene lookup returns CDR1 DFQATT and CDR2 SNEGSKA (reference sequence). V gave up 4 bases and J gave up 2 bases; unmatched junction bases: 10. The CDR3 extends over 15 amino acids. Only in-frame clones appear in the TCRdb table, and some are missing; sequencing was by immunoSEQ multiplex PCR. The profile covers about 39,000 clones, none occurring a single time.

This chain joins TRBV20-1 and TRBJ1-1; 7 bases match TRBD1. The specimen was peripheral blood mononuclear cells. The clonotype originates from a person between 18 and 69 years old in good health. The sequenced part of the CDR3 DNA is TGCAGTGCTACACTCCCGGGACAGTCAAACACTGAA. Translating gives CSATLPGQSNTE. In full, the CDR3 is CSATLPGQSNTEAFF.